Reported below is one TCR beta chain. The data stem from a study of memory CD4+ T cells and cytomegalovirus serostatus. Single viable CD3+CD4+CD8-CD45RO+ cells were sorted as the memory CD4+ T cells. V shed 5 bases, J shed 6 bases, and the junction held 8 bases outside the gene matches. The germline gives CDR1 MNHEY, CDR2 SVGAGI. CDR3 length equals 15 residues. TCRdb's table, derived via immunoSEQ multiplex PCR, lists solely in-frame clones and lacks some. Of tens of thousands of clones in the sample, roughly 78% were seen once. The genes are TRBV6-5 and TRBJ2-1; 9 bases map to TRBD1. The sequenced material came from memory CD4+ T cells from blood. The receptor's source is an adult in good health and CMV-seronegative. This CDR3 reads CASSTGTGLGNEQFF. The CDR3 nucleotides are TGTGCCAGCAGTACGGGGACAGGGCTGGGCAATGAGCAGTTCTTC.